This T cell receptor beta chain was observed in a study of blood T cell repertoires in COVID-19. Produced via immunoSEQ multiplex PCR; TCRdb's table is partial and in-frame only. The profile shows roughly 250,000 clones, 85% to 90% of them singletons. This CDR3 is 15 amino acids long. Trimming took off 4 bases at V and 0 bases at J, with 13 bases between the two ends. Germline loops: CDR1 WSHSY, CDR2 SAAADI. This clone has a single count. The clonotype originates from a woman aged 25 to 45 with COVID-19, enrolled during active disease. The sequencing sample was made of peripheral blood. This sequence joins TRBV10-2 and TRBJ2-7; perhaps TRBD2 as D (5 bases). The CDR3 nucleotides are TGCGCCAGCAGTGGGGTCGGACTCCTCTCCTACGAGCAGTACTTC. Translating it yields CASSGVGLLSYEQYF.